This T cell receptor beta chain was identified during a study of T cell responses to AZD1222 COVID-19 vaccine. CDR1 is LNHDA and CDR2 is SQIVND in the germline V gene (reference sequence). Trimming removed 8 bases from V and 2 bases from J; junction bases left unmatched: 15. CDR3 length equals 16 residues. Here immunoSEQ multiplex PCR was the method, and the copy in TCRdb shows in-frame clones only, minus some. The sample includes approximately 140,000 clones, roughly 90% seen only once; the top ten take more than 2.5%. The source of this sequence is an adult in good health. The sequencing used peripheral blood, collected on day 0 of AZD1222 vaccination. This chain connects TRBV19 to TRBJ2-7; 7 nucleotides match TRBD1. The CDR3 sequence: CASLRSRTGPTYEQYF. The CDR3 DNA follows: TGTGCCAGTCTACGGTCCAGGACAGGTCCAACCTACGAGCAGTACTTC.